This T cell receptor (beta chain) originates from a study of technical replicates of blood from a handful of donors. This CDR3 contains 16 residues. The V gene's germline CDR1 is MNHEY and CDR2 SVGAGI. V was pared by 2 bases and J by 7 bases, with 7 bases of the junction left unmatched. Assay: immunoSEQ multiplex PCR; the TCRdb copy retains only in-frame clones and omits some. Of under 75,000 clones in the sample, 80% to 95% were seen once. The material sequenced was PBMCs. The source of this sequence is a human donor in good health. Some clones in this sample may be carry-over from other donors' samples. The chain employs TRBV6-5 and TRBJ2-1, with 11 bases fitting TRBD2. CDR3 in amino acids: CASSYRPSSGGNEQFF. The CDR3 DNA reads as TGTGCCAGCAGTTACCGGCCGTCTAGCGGGGGGAATGAGCAGTTCTTC.